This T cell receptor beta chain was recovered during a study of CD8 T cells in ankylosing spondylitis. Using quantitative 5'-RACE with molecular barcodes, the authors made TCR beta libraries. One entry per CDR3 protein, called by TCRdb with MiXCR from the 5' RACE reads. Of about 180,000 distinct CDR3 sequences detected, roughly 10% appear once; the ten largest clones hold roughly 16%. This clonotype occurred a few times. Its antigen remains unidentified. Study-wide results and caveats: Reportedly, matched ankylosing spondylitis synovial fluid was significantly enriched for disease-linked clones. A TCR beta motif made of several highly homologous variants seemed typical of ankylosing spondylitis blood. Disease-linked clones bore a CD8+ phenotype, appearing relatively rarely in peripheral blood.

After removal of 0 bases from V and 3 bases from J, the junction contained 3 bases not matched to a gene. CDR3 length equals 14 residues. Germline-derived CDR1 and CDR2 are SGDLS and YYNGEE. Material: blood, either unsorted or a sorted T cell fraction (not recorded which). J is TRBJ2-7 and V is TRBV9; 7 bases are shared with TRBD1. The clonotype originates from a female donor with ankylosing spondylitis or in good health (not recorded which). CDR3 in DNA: TGTGCCAGCAGCGTAGAATCAGGGGGCTACGAGCAGTACTTC. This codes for CASSVESGGYEQYF.